The sequence of this T cell receptor (beta chain) was determined in a study of TIL therapy for anti-PD-1-resistant metastatic lung cancer. Time point: pre-treatment sample, taken before nivolumab and TIL therapy. Pleural nodules or supraclavicular lymph nodes made up most of the excised metastases sampled. V lost 7 bases, J lost 7 bases, and 9 bases stayed unmatched. Germline CDR1 reads MDHEN; CDR2 reads SYDVKM. The CDR3 length is 15 residues. The immunoSEQ assay was v3. Clones were read by immunoSEQ multiplex PCR, and TCRdb kept only the in-frame ones, dropping some. The data show 9,500 to 15,000 clones, 58% seen once. As to this clone: Its antigen is still unknown.

Broader study findings: Patients were highly selected, enriched for treatment-naive, never-smoker and oncogene-addicted cases.

The rearrangement links TRBV28 to TRBJ2-1; 11 bases map to TRBD1. This TCR came from a person aged 25 to 80 with non-small cell lung cancer. Sequences were derived from tumor tissue, sampled at baseline. This CDR3 is CASKQQGQGGNEQFF. CDR3 sequence (DNA): TGTGCCAGCAAACAACAGGGACAGGGGGGGAATGAGCAGTTCTTC.